The clone carrying this T cell receptor beta chain was picked up many times. What it binds is not known. These data originate in a study of T-cell reconstitution after alpha-beta-depleted transplantation in children. Notes on the study in general: Diversity of TCRbeta at day 60 was high in some patients, arising from surviving recipient T cells and thymic progenitors. Newly produced T cells mostly provided counts and TCRbeta diversity after one year, as hyperexpanded clones declined.

This sample's TCRbeta library carried unique molecular identifier barcodes. TCRdb analysed the PCR reads with MiXCR anew, one entry per CDR3 protein. The sample includes some 300,000 distinct CDR3 sequences, 10% of them seen just once. The V gene's germline CDR1 is MNHEY and CDR2 SVGAGI. Losses at the gene ends were 5 bases for V and 11 bases for J; bases not matched to a gene: 8. The CDR3 consists of 14 residues. This sequence originates from a boy in the first two years of life with acute myeloid leukemia, due to receive a stem cell transplant. The source was PBMCs, collected before TCRalphabeta/CD19-depleted stem cell transplant. The chain has TRBV6-5 and TRBJ2-1; 11 positions agree with TRBD2. CDR3: CASSTSGGALKQFF. CDR3 bases: TGTGCCAGCAGTACTAGCGGGGGAGCCTTAAAGCAGTTCTTC.